The clone carrying this T cell receptor beta chain has only a few counts. Its antigen is unknown. The CDR3 length is 15 residues. The germline CDR1 and CDR2 sequences are SEHNR and FQNEAQ (reference sequence). Germline trimming cut 3 bases from V and 3 bases from J; bases unmatched to any gene: 3. A library of TCRbeta sequences, prepared with unique molecular identifiers, was generated. TCRdb fed the PCR reads into MiXCR, producing one record per CDR3 protein. Here the sample spans about 640,000 distinct CDR3 sequences, 13% being singletons. This record belongs to a study of T-cell reconstitution after alpha-beta-depleted transplantation in children. Study results and limitations: Roughly two months post-transplant, alpha-beta T cells reportedly originated from several hundred graft clones that had expanded. When one year had passed after transplant, most T-cell counts and diversity came from newly produced T cells.

The TCR originated in a male patient aged 10 to 17 who had a stem cell transplant for acute myeloid leukemia, so the T cells may come from the graft donor. The chain has TRBV7-9 and TRBJ2-1, with 9 bases identical to TRBD1. The sequences come from PBMCs, mostly from graft donor cells, collected 360 days after TCRalphabeta/CD19-depleted stem cell transplant. The CDR3 DNA reads TGTGCCAGCAGCTTCCGGGACAGGGACTACAATGAGCAGTTCTTC. Residues: CASSFRDRDYNEQFF.